Each of the 15 T cell receptor beta chains below was sequenced from the same sample in a study of PD-1 blockade in classical Hodgkin lymphoma. The method was immunoSEQ multiplex PCR; TCRdb's version includes in-frame clones alone and lacks a portion of them. The data hold 41,000 or so clones, with about 70% observed a single time. In every patient, relapse followed autologous stem cell transplantation, while exposure to brentuximab vedotin differed. The material was peripheral blood mononuclear cells (PBMCs), obtained at baseline. All receptors come from a human donor with classical Hodgkin lymphoma.

The chain is built from TRBV6-1 and TRBJ2-7; TRBD2 might be the D (6 bases). The CDR3 contains 13 residues. Germline CDR1 and CDR2: MNHNS and SASEGT. The V gene lost 6 bases and the J gene lost 2 bases, with 11 bases spanning the gap. CDR3 DNA sequence: TGTGCCAGCAGGTCGGGACTTCCCTACGAGCAGTACTTC. Translating gives CASRSGLPYEQYF.

This chain uses TRBV4-1 with TRBJ1-1, with D uncertain. CDR3 length: 12 residues. Germline V CDR1 and CDR2: MGHRA, YSYEKL. V lost 3 bases to trimming and J lost 4 bases, with 6 bases between them. The CDR3: CASSQAATEAFF. The CDR3 nucleotides are TGCGCCAGCAGCCAGGCCGCCACTGAAGCTTTCTTT.

The gene calls are TRBV11-2 and TRBJ2-7, with TRBD1 matching over 10 bases. This CDR3 region has 15 residues. V dropped 5 bases and J dropped 0; count of bases not matched to a gene: 4. CDR1 is SGHAT and CDR2 is FQNNGV in the germline V gene. The CDR3 nucleotides are TGTGCCAGCAGCCTAAGGACAGGGGGCTCCTACGAGCAGTACTTC. It specifies CASSLRTGGSYEQYF. Full variable domain (remainder filled in from reference TRBV11-2 and TRBJ2-7): EAGVAQSPRYKIIEKRQSVAFWCNPISGHATLYWYQQILGQGPKLLIQFQNNGVVDDSQLPKDRFSAERLKGVDSTLKIQPAKLEDSAVYLCASSLRTGGSYEQYFGPGTRLTVT.

The rearrangement joins TRBV19 to TRBJ1-2; the D gene is possibly TRBD1 (6 bases). Trimming left V 5 bases short and J 3 bases short, with 13 bases between. This CDR3 spans 14 amino acids. From germline, CDR1 is LNHDA and CDR2 SQIVND (reference sequence). CDR3 sequence: CASSSDTGYYGYTF. The CDR3 DNA reads TGTGCCAGTAGTTCCGACACAGGGTACTATGGCTACACCTTC. Looking up the rest from reference TRBV19 and TRBJ1-2 gives the full variable domain: DGGITQSPKYLFRKEGQNVTLSCEQNLNHDAMYWYRQDPGQGLRLIYYSQIVNDFQKGDIAEGYSVSREKKESFPLTVTSAQKNPTAFYLCASSSDTGYYGYTFGSGTRLTVV.

The chain's CDR3 is CASSYGNNYGYTF. Here the CDR3 DNA reads TGTGCCAGCAGTTACGGGAATAACTATGGCTACACCTTC. The chain joins TRBV6-5 to TRBJ1-2; no definite D call. The V gene's germline CDR1 is MNHEY and CDR2 SVGAGI. V was pared by 2 bases and J by 1 base, with 5 bases between. The CDR3 contains 13 residues.

The gene calls are TRBV11-1 and TRBJ1-5; D might be TRBD1 (5 bases). The germline V gene has CDR1 SGHAT and CDR2 FQDESV (reference sequence). Trimming pared 7 bases from V and 2 bases from J, leaving 12 bases between. The length of the CDR3 is 14 residues. CDR3: CASTIDSGNQPQHF. The DNA for the CDR3 is TGTGCCAGCACCATCGACAGCGGCAATCAGCCCCAGCATTTT. Full variable domain (remainder filled in from reference TRBV11-1 and TRBJ1-5): EAEVAQSPRYKITEKSQAVAFWCDPISGHATLYWYRQILGQGPELLVQFQDESVVDDSQLPKDRFSAERLKGVDSTLKIQPAELGDSAMYLCASTIDSGNQPQHFGDGTRLSIL.

V usage is TRBV11-1 and J usage is TRBJ2-1; D uncertain. The CDR3 spans 17 residues. Trimming pared 6 bases from V and 2 bases from J, leaving 20 bases between. CDR1 is SGHAT and CDR2 is FQDESV in the germline V gene (reference sequence). The CDR3 nucleotides read TGTGCCAGCAGGCCAGAAGCCCCCCAGCCCCCCTACAATGAGCAGTTCTTC. Protein sequence: CASRPEAPQPPYNEQFF. The full variable domain, rest sourced from reference TRBV11-1 and TRBJ2-1, is EAEVAQSPRYKITEKSQAVAFWCDPISGHATLYWYRQILGQGPELLVQFQDESVVDDSQLPKDRFSAERLKGVDSTLKIQPAELGDSAMYLCASRPEAPQPPYNEQFFGPGTRLTVL.

The rearrangement uses TRBV27 and TRBJ2-4; 10 bases match TRBD2. Germline values: CDR1 MNHEY, CDR2 SMNVEV (reference sequence). V lost 5 bases and J lost 8; bases outside the gene matches: 9. This CDR3 contains 15 residues. CDR3 coding DNA: TGTGCCAGCAGTCCGGTAGCGGGAGGAGGGGACATTCAGTACTTC. This gives the protein CASSPVAGGGDIQYF.

V is TRBV11-2 and J is TRBJ2-5; D gene uncertain. The better agreement between TRBJ2-7 and the DNA end casts doubt on the J call. The CDR3 is 16 amino acids. The germline V gene encodes CDR1 SGHAT and CDR2 FQNNGV. The CDR3 bases are TGTGCCAGCAGCTCTTACGGGCCGGGCCCTCCCTACGAGCAGTACTTC. Translating gives CASSSYGPGPPYEQYF.

The V and J genes are TRBV19 and TRBJ1-1; a possible D gene is TRBD1 (6 bases). The CDR3 totals 18 residues. V lost 3 bases, J lost 4 bases, and 24 bases lay in between. Germline V gene data show CDR1 as LNHDA and CDR2 as SQIVND (reference sequence). The CDR3 nucleotides are TGTGCCAGTAGTATTAGGCCCCAGGGGTGGGCCGAGTTCACTGAAGCTTTCTTT. This encodes CASSIRPQGWAEFTEAFF.

V is TRBV7-9 and J is TRBJ2-1, with TRBD2 matching over 7 bases. CDR1 is SEHNR and CDR2 is FQNEAQ in the germline V gene (reference sequence). The V gene end was trimmed by 5 bases and the J gene end by 2 bases; junction bases not matched to a gene: 12. The CDR3 length is 17 residues. The CDR3 spells CASSPASAGRTYNEQFF. In DNA, the CDR3 is TGTGCCAGCAGCCCCGCATCAGCGGGAAGGACCTACAATGAGCAGTTCTTC.

The rearrangement uses TRBV5-1 and TRBJ1-1, with 8 bases aligning to TRBD1. Germline CDR1 reads SGHRS; CDR2 reads YFSETQ. The V and J ends lost 3 bases and 1 base, in that order; junction bases with no gene match: 11. The CDR3 has 17 residues. The CDR3 protein is CASSSRTIGQGNTEAFF. CDR3 nucleotides: TGCGCCAGCAGCTCCCGGACCATAGGACAGGGGAACACTGAAGCTTTCTTT.

The V call is TRBV7-3, the J call TRBJ2-7; D not resolved. The germline V gene has CDR1 SGHTA and CDR2 FQGTGA. The CDR3 contains 13 residues. V lost 5 bases to trimming and J lost 3 bases, with 11 bases between them. As DNA, the CDR3 is TGTGCCAGCAGCCTGGACGGTAGCTACGAGCAGTACTTC. This translates into CASSLDGSYEQYF.

This clone has a single count. The chain has TRBV6-6 and TRBJ2-2; 9 nucleotides line up with TRBD1. The V gene end was trimmed by 5 bases and the J gene end by 2 bases; junction bases not matched to a gene: 3. The CDR3 spans 15 residues. Looked up from germline, CDR1 is MNHNY and CDR2 is SVGAGI (reference sequence). CDR3 coding DNA: TGTGCCAGCAGTGTGGGACAGGGAAACACCGGGGAGCTGTTTTTT. Protein: CASSVGQGNTGELFF.

This sequence joins TRBV7-2 and TRBJ1-5, with D uncertain. V lost 2 bases and J 6 bases, leaving 11 bases between the germline ends. This CDR3 is 14 amino acids long. CDR1 and CDR2 from the germline V gene are SGHTA and FQGNSA. CDR3 bases: TGTGCCAGCAGCTTAACAGCTTTGGGTCAGCCCCAGCATTTT. Encoded protein: CASSLTALGQPQHF. Full variable domain (missing parts from reference TRBV7-2 and TRBJ1-5): GAGVSQSPSNKVTEKGKDVELRCDPISGHTALYWYRQSLGQGLEFLIYFQGNSAPDKSGLPSDRFSAERTGGSVSTLTIQRTQQEDSAVYLCASSLTALGQPQHFGDGTRLSIL.